This is a list of T cell receptor beta chains from one sample in a study of blood T cell repertoires in COVID-19. This table comes from immunoSEQ multiplex PCR, and its TCRdb copy is limited to in-frame clones, with some not included. The sample has more than 200,000 clones, around 86% seen once. Sequencing was done on a sample of peripheral blood. All receptors come from a woman aged 45-65 years with COVID-19, enrolled during active disease. The conserved cysteine and the conserved F or W are not part of the CDR3 here. Fields, in order: J gene, V gene, CDR3 protein.

TRBJ1-4	TRBV15	ATSTKHNEKLF
TRBJ1-1	TRBV5-8	ASSSIGEGINTEAF
TRBJ2-2	TRBV7-2	ASSATPLFTGELF
TRBJ1-1	TRBV11-3	ASNGENTEAF
TRBJ2-1	TRBV28	ASSTPGQGAWEQF
TRBJ2-1	TRBV3-1/TRBV3-2	ASSQDSRYNEQF
TRBJ1-2	TRBV6-5	ASSQGARGYT
TRBJ1-5	TRBV24-1	ATSHRGLNQPQH
TRBJ2-3	TRBV30	ACHRQGIDTQY
TRBJ2-7	TRBV6-5	ASSYGTGVSYEQY